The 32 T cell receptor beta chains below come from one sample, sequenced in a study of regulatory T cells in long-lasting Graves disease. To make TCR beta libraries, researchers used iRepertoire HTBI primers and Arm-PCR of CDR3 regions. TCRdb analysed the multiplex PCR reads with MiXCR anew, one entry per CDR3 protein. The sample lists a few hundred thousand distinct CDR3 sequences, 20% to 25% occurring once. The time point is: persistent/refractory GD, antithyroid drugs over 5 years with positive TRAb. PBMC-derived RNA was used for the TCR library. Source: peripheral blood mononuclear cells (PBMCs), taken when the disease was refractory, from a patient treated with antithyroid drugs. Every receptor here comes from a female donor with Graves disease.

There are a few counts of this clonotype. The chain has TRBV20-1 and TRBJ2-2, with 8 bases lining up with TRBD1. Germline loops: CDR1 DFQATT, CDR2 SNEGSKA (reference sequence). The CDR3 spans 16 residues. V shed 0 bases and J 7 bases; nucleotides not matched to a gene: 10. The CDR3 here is CSAREGTGGRFGELFF. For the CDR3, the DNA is TGCAGTGCTAGAGAGGGTACAGGGGGAAGATTCGGGGAGCTGTTTTTT.

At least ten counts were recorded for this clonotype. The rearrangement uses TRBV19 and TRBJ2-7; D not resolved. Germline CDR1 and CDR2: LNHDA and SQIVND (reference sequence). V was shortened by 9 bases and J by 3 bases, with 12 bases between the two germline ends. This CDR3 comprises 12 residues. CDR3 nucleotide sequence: TGTGCCAGCAGCCCCTGGGGCTACGAGCAGTACTTC. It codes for CASSPWGYEQYF.

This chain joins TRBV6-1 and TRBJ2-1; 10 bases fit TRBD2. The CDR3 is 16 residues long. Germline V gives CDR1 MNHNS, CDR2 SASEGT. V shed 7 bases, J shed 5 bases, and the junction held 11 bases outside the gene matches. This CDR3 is CASIVERGGSDNEQFF. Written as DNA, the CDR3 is TGTGCCAGCATCGTCGAGCGGGGGGGCTCTGACAATGAGCAGTTCTTC.

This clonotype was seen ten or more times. This chain's CDR3 is CASSPDRMSEKLFF. CDR3 DNA sequence: TGTGCCAGCAGTCCGGACAGGATGAGTGAAAAACTGTTTTTT. V is TRBV12-3 or TRBV12-4 and J is TRBJ1-4; 7 bases fit TRBD1. The trim removed 5 bases at V and 7 bases at J, leaving 7 bases unmatched. This CDR3 is 14 amino acids long.

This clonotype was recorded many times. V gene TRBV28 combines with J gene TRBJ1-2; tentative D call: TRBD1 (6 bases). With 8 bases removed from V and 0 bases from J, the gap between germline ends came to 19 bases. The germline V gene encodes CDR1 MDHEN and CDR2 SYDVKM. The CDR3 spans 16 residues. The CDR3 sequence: CASDLQGGRANYGYTF. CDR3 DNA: TGTGCCAGCGACCTACAGGGAGGGAGAGCTAACTATGGCTACACCTTC.

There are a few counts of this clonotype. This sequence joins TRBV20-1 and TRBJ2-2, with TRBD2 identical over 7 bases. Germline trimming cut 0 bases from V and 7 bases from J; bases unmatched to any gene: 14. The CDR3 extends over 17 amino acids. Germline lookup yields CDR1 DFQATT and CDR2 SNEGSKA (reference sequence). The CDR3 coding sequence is TGCAGTGCTAGAGAACCGGCGATGGCGGGAGAAATCGGGGAGCTGTTTTTT. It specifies CSAREPAMAGEIGELFF.

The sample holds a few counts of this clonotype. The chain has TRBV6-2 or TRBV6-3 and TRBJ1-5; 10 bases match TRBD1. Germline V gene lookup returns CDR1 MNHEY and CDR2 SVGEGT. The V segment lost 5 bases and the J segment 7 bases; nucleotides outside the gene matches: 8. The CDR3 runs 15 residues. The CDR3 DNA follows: TGTGCCAGCAGTGGGGGGACAGGGGTTAACCAGCCCCAGCATTTT. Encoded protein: CASSGGTGVNQPQHF.

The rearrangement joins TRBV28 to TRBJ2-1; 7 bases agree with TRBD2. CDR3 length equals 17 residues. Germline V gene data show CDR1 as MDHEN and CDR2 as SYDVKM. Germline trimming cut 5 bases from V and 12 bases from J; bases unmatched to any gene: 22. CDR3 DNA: TGTGCCAGCAGTCCCTTTACCGGGACTAACATAGCGGGTGGGCAGTTCTTC. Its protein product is CASSPFTGTNIAGGQFF.

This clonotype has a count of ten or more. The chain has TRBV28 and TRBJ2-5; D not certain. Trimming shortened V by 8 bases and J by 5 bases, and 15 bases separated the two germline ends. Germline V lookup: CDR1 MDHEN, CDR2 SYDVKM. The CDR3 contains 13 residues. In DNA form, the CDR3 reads TGTGCCAGCCGAACCGATCCCTCGGAGACCCAGTACTTC. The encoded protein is CASRTDPSETQYF.

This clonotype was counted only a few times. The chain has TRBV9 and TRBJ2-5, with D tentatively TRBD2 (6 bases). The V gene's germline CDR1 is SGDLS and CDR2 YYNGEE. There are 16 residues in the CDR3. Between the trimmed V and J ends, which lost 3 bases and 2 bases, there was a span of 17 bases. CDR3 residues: CASSDTPGAGQETQYF. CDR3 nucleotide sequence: TGTGCCAGCAGCGATACCCCGGGCGCGGGACAAGAGACCCAGTACTTC.

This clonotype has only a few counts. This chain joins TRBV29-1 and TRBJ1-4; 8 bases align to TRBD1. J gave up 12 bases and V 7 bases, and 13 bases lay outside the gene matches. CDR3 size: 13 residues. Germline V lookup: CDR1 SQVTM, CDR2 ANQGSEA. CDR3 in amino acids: CSARGQGAPELFF. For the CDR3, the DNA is TGCAGCGCCCGAGGTCAGGGGGCGCCGGAACTGTTTTTT.

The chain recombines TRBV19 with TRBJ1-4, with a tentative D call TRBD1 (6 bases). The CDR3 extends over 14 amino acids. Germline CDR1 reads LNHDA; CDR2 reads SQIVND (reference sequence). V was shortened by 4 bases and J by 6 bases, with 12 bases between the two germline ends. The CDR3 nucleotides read TGTGCCAGTAGTACCACAGGGATATATGAAAAACTGTTTTTT. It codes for CASSTTGIYEKLFF. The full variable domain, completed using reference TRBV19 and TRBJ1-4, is DGGITQSPKYLFRKEGQNVTLSCEQNLNHDAMYWYRQDPGQGLRLIYYSQIVNDFQKGDIAEGYSVSREKKESFPLTVTSAQKNPTAFYLCASSTTGIYEKLFFGSGTQLSVL.

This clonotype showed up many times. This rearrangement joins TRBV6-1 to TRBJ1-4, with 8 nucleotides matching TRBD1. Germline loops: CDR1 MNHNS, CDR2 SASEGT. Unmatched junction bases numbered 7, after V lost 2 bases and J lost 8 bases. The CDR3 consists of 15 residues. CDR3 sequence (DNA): TGTGCCAGCAGTGAAAATGCAGGGGGCGAGGAAAAACTGTTTTTT. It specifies CASSENAGGEEKLFF.

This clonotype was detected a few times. The chain's CDR3 is CASSQETGPLYEQYF. The CDR3 bases are TGTGCCAGCAGCCAAGAAACCGGACCGCTCTACGAGCAGTACTTC. The chain employs TRBV3-1 and TRBJ2-7; no clear D. CDR1 and CDR2 from the germline V gene are LGHDT and YNNKEL (reference sequence). Trimming took off 0 bases at V and 3 bases at J, with 12 bases between the two ends. CDR3 length: 15 amino acids.

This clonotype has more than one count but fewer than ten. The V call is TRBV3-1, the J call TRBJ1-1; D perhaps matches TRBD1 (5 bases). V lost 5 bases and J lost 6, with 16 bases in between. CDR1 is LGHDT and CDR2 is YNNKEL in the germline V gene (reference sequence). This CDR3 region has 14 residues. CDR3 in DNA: TGTGCCAGCAGCTTCCAGGGTACTGAGGCTGAAGCTTTCTTT. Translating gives CASSFQGTEAEAFF.

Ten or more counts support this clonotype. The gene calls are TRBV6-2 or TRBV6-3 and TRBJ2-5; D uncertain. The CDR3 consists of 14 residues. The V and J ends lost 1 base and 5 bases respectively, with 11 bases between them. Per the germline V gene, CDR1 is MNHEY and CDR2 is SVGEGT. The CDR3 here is CASSYWAVRETQYF. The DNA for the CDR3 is TGTGCCAGCAGTTACTGGGCAGTTCGGGAGACCCAGTACTTC.

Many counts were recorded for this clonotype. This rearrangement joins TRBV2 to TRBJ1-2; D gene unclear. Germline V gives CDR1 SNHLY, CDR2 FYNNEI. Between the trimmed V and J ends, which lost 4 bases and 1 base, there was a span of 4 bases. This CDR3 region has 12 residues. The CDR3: CASSAINYGYTF. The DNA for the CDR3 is TGTGCCAGCAGTGCGATTAACTATGGCTACACCTTC.

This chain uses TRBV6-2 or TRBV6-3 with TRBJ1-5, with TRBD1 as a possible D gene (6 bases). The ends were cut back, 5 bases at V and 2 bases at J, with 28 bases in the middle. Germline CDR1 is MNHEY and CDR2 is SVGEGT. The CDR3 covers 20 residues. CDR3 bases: TGTGCCAGCAGTCCCCTTTCCCCGGGACACGCCGGGAGGGGCAATCAGCCCCAGCATTTT. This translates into CASSPLSPGHAGRGNQPQHF.

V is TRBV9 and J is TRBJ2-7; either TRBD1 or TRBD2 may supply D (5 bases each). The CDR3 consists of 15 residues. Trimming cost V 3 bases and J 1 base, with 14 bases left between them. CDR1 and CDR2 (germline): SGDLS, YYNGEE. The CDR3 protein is CASSGTGAGSYEQYF. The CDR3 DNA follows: TGTGCCAGCAGCGGTACCGGGGCTGGTTCCTACGAGCAGTACTTC.

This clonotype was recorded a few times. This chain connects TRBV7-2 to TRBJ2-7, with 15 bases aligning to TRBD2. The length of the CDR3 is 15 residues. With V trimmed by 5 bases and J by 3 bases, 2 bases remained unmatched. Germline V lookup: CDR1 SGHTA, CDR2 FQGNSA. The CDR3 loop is CASSRTSGGGYEQYF. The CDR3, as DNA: TGTGCCAGCAGCAGGACTAGCGGGGGGGGCTACGAGCAGTACTTC.

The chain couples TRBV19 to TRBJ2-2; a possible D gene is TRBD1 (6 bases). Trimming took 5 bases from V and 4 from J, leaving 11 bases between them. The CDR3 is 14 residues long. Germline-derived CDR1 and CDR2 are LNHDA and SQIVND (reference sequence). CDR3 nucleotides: TGTGCCAGTAGTGTTATACAGGGCACCGGGGAGCTGTTTTTT. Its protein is CASSVIQGTGELFF.

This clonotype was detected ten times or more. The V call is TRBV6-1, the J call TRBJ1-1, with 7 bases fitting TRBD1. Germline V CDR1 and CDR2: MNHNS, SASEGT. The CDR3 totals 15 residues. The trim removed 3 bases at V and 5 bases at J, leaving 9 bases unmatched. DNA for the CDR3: TGTGCCAGCAGTGACAGACAGGGTGGGGGGACTGAAGCTTTCTTT. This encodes CASSDRQGGGTEAFF.

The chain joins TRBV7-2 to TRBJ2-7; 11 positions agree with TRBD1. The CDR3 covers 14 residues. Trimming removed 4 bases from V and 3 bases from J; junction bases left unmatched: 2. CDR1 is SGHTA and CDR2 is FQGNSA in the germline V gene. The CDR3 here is CASSWTGGIYEQYF. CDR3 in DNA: TGTGCCAGCAGCTGGACAGGGGGCATCTACGAGCAGTACTTC.

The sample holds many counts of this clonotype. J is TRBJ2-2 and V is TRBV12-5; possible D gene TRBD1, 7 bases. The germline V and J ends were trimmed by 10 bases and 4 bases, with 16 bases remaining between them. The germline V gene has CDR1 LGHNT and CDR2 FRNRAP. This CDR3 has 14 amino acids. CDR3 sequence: CATQRAGGTGELFF. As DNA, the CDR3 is TGTGCTACACAGCGGGCAGGGGGCACCGGGGAGCTGTTTTTT. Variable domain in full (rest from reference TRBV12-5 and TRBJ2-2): DARVTQTPRHKVTEMGQEVTMRCQPILGHNTVFWYRQTMMQGLELLAYFRNRAPLDDSGMPKDRFSAEMPDATLATLKIQPSEPRDSAVYFCATQRAGGTGELFFGEGSRLTVL.

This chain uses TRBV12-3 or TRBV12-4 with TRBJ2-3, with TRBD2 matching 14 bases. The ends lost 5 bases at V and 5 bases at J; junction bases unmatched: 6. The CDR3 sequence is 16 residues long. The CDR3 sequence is CASSLRLAGGLDTQYF. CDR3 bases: TGTGCCAGCAGTCTGAGACTAGCGGGAGGGTTAGATACGCAGTATTTT.

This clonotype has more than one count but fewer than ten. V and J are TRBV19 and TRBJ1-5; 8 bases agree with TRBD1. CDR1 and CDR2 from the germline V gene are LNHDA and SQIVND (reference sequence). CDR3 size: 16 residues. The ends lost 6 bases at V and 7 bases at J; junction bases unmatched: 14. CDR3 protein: CASSRSTGDLRQPQHF. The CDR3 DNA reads TGTGCCAGTAGCCGATCGACAGGGGATTTGAGGCAGCCCCAGCATTTT.

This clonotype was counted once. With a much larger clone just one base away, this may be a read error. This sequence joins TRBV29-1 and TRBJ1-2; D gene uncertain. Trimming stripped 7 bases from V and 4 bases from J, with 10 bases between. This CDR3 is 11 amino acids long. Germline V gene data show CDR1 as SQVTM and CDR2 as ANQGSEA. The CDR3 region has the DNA TGCAGCGCTGGGTCAGTCTATGGCTACACCTTC. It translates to CSAGSVYGYTF.

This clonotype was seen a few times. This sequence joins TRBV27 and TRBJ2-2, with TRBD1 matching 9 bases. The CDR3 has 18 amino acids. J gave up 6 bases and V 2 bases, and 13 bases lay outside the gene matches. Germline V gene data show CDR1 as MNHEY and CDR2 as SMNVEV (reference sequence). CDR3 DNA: TGTGCCAGCAGTTTAATCCCCGGGACAGGGATTCGTCCCGGGGAGCTGTTTTTT. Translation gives CASSLIPGTGIRPGELFF.

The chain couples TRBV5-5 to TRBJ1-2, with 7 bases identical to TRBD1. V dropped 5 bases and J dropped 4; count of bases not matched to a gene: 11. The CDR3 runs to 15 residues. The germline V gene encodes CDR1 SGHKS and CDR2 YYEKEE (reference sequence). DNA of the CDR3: TGTGCCAGCAGATTCGGACAGGACTGGGGCTATGGCTACACCTTC. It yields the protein CASRFGQDWGYGYTF.

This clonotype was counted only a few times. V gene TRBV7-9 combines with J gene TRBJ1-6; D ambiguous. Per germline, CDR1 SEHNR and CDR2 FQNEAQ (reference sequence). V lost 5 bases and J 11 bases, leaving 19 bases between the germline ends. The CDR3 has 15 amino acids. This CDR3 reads CASSHAGISLTPLHF. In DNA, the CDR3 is TGTGCCAGCAGCCATGCCGGGATCTCTTTAACACCCCTCCACTTT. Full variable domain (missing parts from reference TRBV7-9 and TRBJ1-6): DTGVSQNPRHKITKRGQNVTFRCDPISEHNRLYWYRQTLGQGPEFLTYFQNEAQLEKSRLLSDRFSAERPKGSFSTLEIQRTEQGDSAMYLCASSHAGISLTPLHFGNGTRLTVT.

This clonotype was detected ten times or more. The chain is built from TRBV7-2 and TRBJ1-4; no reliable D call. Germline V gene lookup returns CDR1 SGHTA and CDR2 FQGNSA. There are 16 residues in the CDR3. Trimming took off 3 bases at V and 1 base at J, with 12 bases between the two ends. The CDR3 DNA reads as TGTGCCAGCAGCTTCGGCGGGAAGGGAACTAATGAAAAACTGTTTTTT. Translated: CASSFGGKGTNEKLFF.

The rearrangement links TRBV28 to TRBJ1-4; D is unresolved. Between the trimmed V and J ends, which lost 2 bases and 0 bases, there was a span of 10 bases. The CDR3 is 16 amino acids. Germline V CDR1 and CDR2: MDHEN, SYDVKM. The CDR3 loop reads CASSLVAPATNEKLFF. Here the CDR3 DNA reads TGTGCCAGCAGTTTAGTTGCGCCCGCAACTAATGAAAAACTGTTTTTT.